This TCR beta chain originates from a study of shared clonotypes between healthy human individuals. Germline V gives CDR1 KGHSH, CDR2 LQKENI. The V end lost 6 bases, the J end lost 0 bases, and 20 bases lay between the germline ends. The length of the CDR3 is 17 residues. Sequencing used immunoSEQ multiplex PCR; TCRdb keeps in-frame clones, though not all of them. The sample carries roughly 2,000,000 clones, roughly 93% recorded once. It was CD45RO-negative cells, positively selected for CCR7, that made up naive CD8 cells, with terminally differentiated effector memory CD45RA+ cells excluded. This receptor was taken from a man aged 18 to 30 in good health. Some clones in this sample may be carry-over from other donors' samples. The chain joins TRBV18 to TRBJ2-5, with a possible D match to TRBD2 (5 bases). Material for sequencing was naive CD8+ T cells from PBMCs. The CDR3 protein is CASSPLVPAGDQETQYF. The CDR3, as DNA: TGTGCCAGCTCTCCCCTTGTTCCTGCGGGCGACCAAGAGACCCAGTACTTC.